The rows below give T cell receptor beta chains drawn from one sample of a study of cytomegalovirus exposure and HLA in healthy donors. The method was immunoSEQ multiplex PCR; TCRdb's version includes in-frame clones alone and lacks a portion of them. The sample has more than 95,000 clones, roughly 15% seen once. The material sequenced was PBMCs. The receptors were gathered from a female donor in good health and CMV-seronegative. The CDR3 runs from the conserved cysteine through the conserved F or W. Each record gives: J gene, clone size, V gene, CDR3 protein. Clone size is shown for a subset of rows, as once, few, many or a class of expanded clone.

j_gene: TRBJ1-5; abundance: few; v_gene: TRBV4-1; CDR3aa: CASSQTPGSNQPQHF
j_gene: TRBJ2-2; abundance: NA; v_gene: TRBV19; CDR3aa: CASSRETASRYNTGELFF
j_gene: TRBJ2-7; abundance: few; v_gene: TRBV6-5; CDR3aa: CASRTGTVGEQYF
j_gene: TRBJ2-1; abundance: few; v_gene: TRBV12-5; CDR3aa: CASSPPARSNEQFF
j_gene: TRBJ2-4; abundance: few; v_gene: TRBV30; CDR3aa: CAWSREGGRAGKNIQYF
j_gene: TRBJ1-3; abundance: NA; v_gene: TRBV9; CDR3aa: CASSTRQSGNTIYF
j_gene: TRBJ1-4; abundance: NA; v_gene: TRBV9; CDR3aa: CASSSQGNANEKLFF
j_gene: TRBJ2-1; abundance: NA; v_gene: TRBV9; CDR3aa: CASSEETSEVQFF
j_gene: TRBJ1-1; abundance: NA; v_gene: TRBV18; CDR3aa: CASSRALYGQGMNTEAFF
j_gene: TRBJ1-3; abundance: NA; v_gene: TRBV13; CDR3aa: CASSLETGVANTIYF
j_gene: TRBJ1-1; abundance: few; v_gene: TRBV4-3; CDR3aa: CASSQEQGAEAFF
j_gene: TRBJ2-2; abundance: NA; v_gene: TRBV7-2; CDR3aa: CASSLGLYTGELFF
j_gene: TRBJ2-7; abundance: NA; v_gene: TRBV12-5; CDR3aa: CASGLEGNEQYF
j_gene: TRBJ2-7; abundance: NA; v_gene: TRBV27; CDR3aa: CASSSLGLADPRPEQYF
j_gene: TRBJ2-1; abundance: NA; v_gene: TRBV7-9; CDR3aa: CASSLGGEGFYNEQFF
j_gene: TRBJ2-7; abundance: once; v_gene: TRBV5-1; CDR3aa: CASSPPRKGEIYEQYF
j_gene: TRBJ2-7; abundance: NA; v_gene: TRBV5-1; CDR3aa: CASSLGDSNTYEQYF
j_gene: TRBJ2-2; abundance: NA; v_gene: TRBV25-1; CDR3aa: CASSEKQPLTGELFF
j_gene: TRBJ2-2; abundance: NA; v_gene: TRBV7-8; CDR3aa: CASSRIDRGGTGELFF
j_gene: TRBJ2-4; abundance: NA; v_gene: TRBV5-4; CDR3aa: CASSVGGGVQYF
j_gene: TRBJ1-6; abundance: NA; v_gene: TRBV30; CDR3aa: CAWSTGSSYNSPLHF
j_gene: TRBJ2-5; abundance: few; v_gene: TRBV25-1; CDR3aa: CASSESTGETQYF
j_gene: TRBJ2-5; abundance: NA; v_gene: TRBV4-2; CDR3aa: CASSQATRGETQYF
j_gene: TRBJ2-1; abundance: few; v_gene: TRBV19; CDR3aa: CASRRGLAGGTRAYNEQFF
j_gene: TRBJ1-4; abundance: many; v_gene: TRBV4-1; CDR3aa: CASSPGLIHSATNEKLFF
j_gene: TRBJ2-1; abundance: NA; v_gene: TRBV7-3; CDR3aa: CASSWNLAGGYNEQFF
j_gene: TRBJ2-5; abundance: NA; v_gene: TRBV18; CDR3aa: CASSLRTTQETQYF
j_gene: TRBJ2-3; abundance: NA; v_gene: TRBV5-1; CDR3aa: CASSLVGGGASDTQYF
j_gene: TRBJ1-6; abundance: NA; v_gene: TRBV7-9; CDR3aa: CASSPDRGPRTPLHF
j_gene: TRBJ1-6; abundance: NA; v_gene: TRBV25-1; CDR3aa: CASSWDRNNSPLHF
j_gene: TRBJ2-3; abundance: few; v_gene: TRBV10-2; CDR3aa: CASSEGRGQDTQYF
j_gene: TRBJ2-3; abundance: few; v_gene: TRBV29-1; CDR3aa: CSVPGQGSTDTQYF
j_gene: TRBJ1-6; abundance: NA; v_gene: TRBV7-8; CDR3aa: CASSLALQGIYNSPLHF
j_gene: TRBJ1-6; abundance: NA; v_gene: TRBV9; CDR3aa: CASSTRMGDRANSPLHF
j_gene: TRBJ2-1; abundance: few; v_gene: TRBV5-4; CDR3aa: CASSPDRGPSSSYNEQFF
j_gene: TRBJ2-5; abundance: NA; v_gene: TRBV25-1; CDR3aa: CASRRGETQYF
j_gene: TRBJ1-5; abundance: NA; v_gene: TRBV7-2; CDR3aa: CASSLGRTGNNQPQHF
j_gene: TRBJ1-6; abundance: NA; v_gene: TRBV11-2; CDR3aa: CASSLGGTRGHF
j_gene: TRBJ1-5; abundance: NA; v_gene: TRBV4-3; CDR3aa: CASSQGGQPNQPQHF
j_gene: TRBJ2-1; abundance: few; v_gene: TRBV6-1; CDR3aa: CASSQTRTNEQFF
j_gene: TRBJ2-1; abundance: few; v_gene: TRBV6-5; CDR3aa: CASSFHLDRGGEQFF
j_gene: TRBJ2-3; abundance: few; v_gene: TRBV5-1; CDR3aa: CASSPSGGRRTDTQYF
j_gene: TRBJ2-7; abundance: NA; v_gene: TRBV4-1; CDR3aa: CASSQGSSGGNEQYF
j_gene: TRBJ2-3; abundance: NA; v_gene: TRBV29-1; CDR3aa: CSVRDGGADTQYF